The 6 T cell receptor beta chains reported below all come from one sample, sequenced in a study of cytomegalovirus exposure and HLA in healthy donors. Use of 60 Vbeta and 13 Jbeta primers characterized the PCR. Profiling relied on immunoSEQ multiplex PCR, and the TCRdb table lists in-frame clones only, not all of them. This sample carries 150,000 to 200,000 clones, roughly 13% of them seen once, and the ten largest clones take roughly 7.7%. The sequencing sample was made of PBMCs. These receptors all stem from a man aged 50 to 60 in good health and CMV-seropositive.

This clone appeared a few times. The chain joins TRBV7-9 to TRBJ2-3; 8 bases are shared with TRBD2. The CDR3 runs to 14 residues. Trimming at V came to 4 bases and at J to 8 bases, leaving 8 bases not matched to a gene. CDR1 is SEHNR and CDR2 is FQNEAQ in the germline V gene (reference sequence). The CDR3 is CASSSSGRRVTQYF. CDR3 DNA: TGTGCCAGCAGCTCTAGCGGGCGGAGGGTTACGCAGTATTTT. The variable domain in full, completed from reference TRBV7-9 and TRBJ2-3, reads DTGVSQNPRHKITKRGQNVTFRCDPISEHNRLYWYRQTLGQGPEFLTYFQNEAQLEKSRLLSDRFSAERPKGSFSTLEIQRTEQGDSAMYLCASSSSGRRVTQYFGPGTRLTVL.

The chain's CDR3 is CASSGRDRMDSPLHF. CDR3 in DNA: TGTGCCAGCAGCGGCCGGGACAGGATGGATTCACCCCTCCACTTT. This chain joins TRBV9 and TRBJ1-6; TRBD1 agrees at 8 bases. Germline V gives CDR1 SGDLS, CDR2 YYNGEE. This CDR3 contains 15 residues. With 3 bases clipped from V and 8 bases from J, the junction kept 7 bases outside the gene matches.

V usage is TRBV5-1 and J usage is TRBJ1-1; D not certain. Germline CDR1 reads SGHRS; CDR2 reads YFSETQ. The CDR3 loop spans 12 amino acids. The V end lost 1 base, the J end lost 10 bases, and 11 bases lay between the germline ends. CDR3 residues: CASSLYEDPAFF. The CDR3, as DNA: TGCGCCAGCAGCTTGTATGAGGATCCAGCTTTCTTT.

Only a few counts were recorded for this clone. CDR3 in DNA: TGCAGCTCCGGACAGCGTCTAACCTACAATGAGCAGTTCTTC. Its translation: CSSGQRLTYNEQFF. The chain combines TRBV29-1 with TRBJ2-1; D might be TRBD1 (6 bases). The CDR3 consists of 14 residues. Germline assignment: CDR1 SQVTM and CDR2 ANQGSEA. Trimming pared 8 bases from V and 2 bases from J, leaving 16 bases between.

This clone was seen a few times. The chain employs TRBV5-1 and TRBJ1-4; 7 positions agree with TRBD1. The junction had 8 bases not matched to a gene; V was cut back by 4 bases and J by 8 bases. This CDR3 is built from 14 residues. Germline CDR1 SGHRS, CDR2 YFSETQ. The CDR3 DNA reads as TGCGCCAGCAGCACCGACAGGGTAGAGGAAAAACTGTTTTTT. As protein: CASSTDRVEEKLFF.

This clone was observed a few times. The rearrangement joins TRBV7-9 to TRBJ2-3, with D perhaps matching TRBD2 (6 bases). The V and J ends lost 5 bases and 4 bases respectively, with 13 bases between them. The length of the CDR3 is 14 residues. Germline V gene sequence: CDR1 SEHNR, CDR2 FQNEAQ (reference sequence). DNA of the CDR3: TGTGCCAGCAGCCTCGCTGGGGGGTCAGATACGCAGTATTTT. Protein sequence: CASSLAGGSDTQYF.